The 5 T cell receptor beta chains below all came from one sample that was sequenced in a study of low-dose radiotherapy and immunotherapy resistance in tumors (dated by TCRdb to the early 2020s). Sequencing relied on an Illumina HiSeq 2500. Superscript III and a set of TRAV- and TRBV-specific primers were used to synthesize first-strand cDNA, so that both TCRalpha and TCRbeta chains were covered. TCRs were amplified with Phusion for approximately 20 PCR cycles using a constant-region primer together with the adapter attached to the V primers. TCRdb reanalyzed the raw reads on its own, using fastp at Q25 for trimming and MiXCR for clone calling, and kept in-frame beta chains. Each entry is one CDR3 protein sequence, shown with its most common DNA and genes. In all, the sample holds tens of thousands of distinct CDR3 sequences, and about 17% of those were seen once. Approximately 1.5% of the sample lies in the top ten.

The sample's time point label is to be understood as: after trial treatment. In the paper's terms, the treatment or condition label means: LDRT plus nivolumab, ipilimumab, low-dose cyclophosphamide and aspirin (RACIN trial). Sequences were derived from PBMCs, sampled after low-dose radiotherapy plus immunotherapy. All receptors come from a male donor with prostate cancer.

This clonotype was seen many times. The chain combines TRBV7-2 with TRBJ2-5; 13 bases are shared with TRBD2. From germline, CDR1 is SGHTA and CDR2 FQGNSA. The CDR3 runs 18 residues. J was trimmed by 4 bases and V by 3 bases; bases with no gene match: 11. CDR3 residues: CASSFSTGLAGVRETQYF. The CDR3 bases are TGTGCCAGCAGCTTCTCGACAGGACTAGCGGGAGTTAGAGAGACCCAGTACTTC.

In this sample, this clonotype turned up many times. The chain carries TRBV7-9 and TRBJ2-2; 8 nucleotides align to TRBD2. The length of the CDR3 is 14 residues. V trimming: 6 bases; J trimming: 6 bases; junction bases outside the gene matches: 6. Looked up from germline, CDR1 is SEHNR and CDR2 is FQNEAQ (reference sequence). The CDR3 region is CASRPSGGPGELFF. As DNA, the CDR3 is TGTGCCAGCAGGCCCAGCGGGGGTCCCGGGGAGCTGTTTTTT.

This clonotype was recorded many times. The rearrangement joins TRBV7-2 to TRBJ1-6; D is perhaps TRBD1 (5 bases). Between the trimmed V and J ends, which lost 3 bases and 10 bases, there was a span of 16 bases. CDR1 and CDR2 (germline): SGHTA, FQGNSA. The CDR3 is 15 amino acids. The CDR3 sequence is CASSLVSGQGSPLHF. The CDR3, as DNA: TGTGCCAGCAGCTTGGTTTCAGGGCAGGGCTCACCCCTCCACTTT. The entire variable domain, with the rest obtained from reference TRBV7-2 and TRBJ1-6, is as follows: GAGVSQSPSNKVTEKGKDVELRCDPISGHTALYWYRQSLGQGLEFLIYFQGNSAPDKSGLPSDRFSAERTGGSVSTLTIQRTQQEDSAVYLCASSLVSGQGSPLHFGNGTRLTVT.

This clonotype was seen repeatedly, ten times or more. The gene calls are TRBV7-2 and TRBJ2-7; a possible D gene is TRBD1 (5 bases). Germline V gives CDR1 SGHTA, CDR2 FQGNSA. Trimming pared 5 bases from V and 0 bases from J, leaving 8 bases between. CDR3 length: 13 residues. For the CDR3, the DNA is TGTGCCAGCAGCAGGGGCGCCTCCTACGAGCAGTACTTC. Protein: CASSRGASYEQYF.

This clonotype was recorded at least ten times. The chain uses TRBV7-2 and TRBJ2-7; D uncertain. Deletions cut 0 bases from V and 4 bases from J, with 13 bases between. Germline V gives CDR1 SGHTA, CDR2 FQGNSA. The CDR3 loop spans 15 amino acids. This CDR3 is CASSLAGGAIYEQYF. The CDR3 DNA follows: TGTGCCAGCAGCTTAGCGGGCGGAGCAATTTACGAGCAGTACTTC. Full variable domain (remainder filled in from reference TRBV7-2 and TRBJ2-7): GAGVSQSPSNKVTEKGKDVELRCDPISGHTALYWYRQSLGQGLEFLIYFQGNSAPDKSGLPSDRFSAERTGGSVSTLTIQRTQQEDSAVYLCASSLAGGAIYEQYFGPGTRLTVT.